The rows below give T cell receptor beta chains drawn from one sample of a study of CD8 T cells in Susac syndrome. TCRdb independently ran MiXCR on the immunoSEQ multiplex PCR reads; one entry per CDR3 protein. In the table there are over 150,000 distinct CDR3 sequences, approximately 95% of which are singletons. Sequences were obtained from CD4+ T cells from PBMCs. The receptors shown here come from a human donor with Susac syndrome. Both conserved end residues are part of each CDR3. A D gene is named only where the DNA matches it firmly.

CDR3 protein: CASSTSTGAAGNTIYF; CDR3 DNA: TGTGCCAGCAGCACGTCTACGGGGGCGGCTGGAAACACCATATATTTT; J gene: TRBJ1-3; V gene: TRBV5-5; D gene: NA
CDR3 protein: CATSDLWGSGANEQFF; CDR3 DNA: TGTGCCACCAGTGATTTGTGGGGAAGTGGGGCCAATGAGCAGTTCTTC; J gene: TRBJ2-1; V gene: TRBV24-1; D gene: NA
CDR3 protein: CSAESSGNTIYF; CDR3 DNA: TGCAGCGCCGAAAGCTCTGGAAACACCATATATTTT; J gene: TRBJ1-3; V gene: TRBV29-1; D gene: NA
CDR3 protein: CAWSVSGRPTGELFF; CDR3 DNA: TGTGCCTGGAGTGTAAGCGGGAGGCCCACCGGGGAGCTGTTTTTT; J gene: TRBJ2-2; V gene: TRBV30; D gene: TRBD2
CDR3 protein: CASSGQSNYGYTF; CDR3 DNA: TGTGCCAGCAGTGGACAGTCTAACTATGGCTACACCTTC; J gene: TRBJ1-2; V gene: TRBV27; D gene: NA
CDR3 protein: CSVRGRGPDYGYTF; CDR3 DNA: TGCAGCGTCAGAGGGCGGGGGCCGGACTATGGCTACACCTTC; J gene: TRBJ1-2; V gene: TRBV29-1; D gene: NA
CDR3 protein: CSARLWADTGELFF; CDR3 DNA: TGCAGCGCCCGGTTATGGGCCGACACCGGGGAGCTGTTTTTT; J gene: TRBJ2-2; V gene: TRBV29-1; D gene: NA
CDR3 protein: CASSQVEFEQFF; CDR3 DNA: TGTGCCAGCAGCCAAGTGGAGTTTGAGCAGTTCTTC; J gene: TRBJ2-1; V gene: TRBV3-1; D gene: NA
CDR3 protein: CASGGVAETQYF; CDR3 DNA: TGTGCCAGCGGAGGAGTAGCAGAGACCCAGTACTTC; J gene: TRBJ2-5; V gene: TRBV27; D gene: NA
CDR3 protein: CASSVGSGEAFF; CDR3 DNA: TGTGCCAGCAGTGTGGGGAGCGGTGAAGCTTTCTTT; J gene: TRBJ1-1; V gene: TRBV2; D gene: NA
CDR3 protein: CASSQLARGDNEQFF; CDR3 DNA: TGTGCCAGCAGCCAATTGGCGCGGGGGGACAATGAGCAGTTCTTC; J gene: TRBJ2-1; V gene: TRBV3-1; D gene: TRBD2
CDR3 protein: CSVDVGTKGAYNEQFF; CDR3 DNA: TGCAGCGTTGACGTCGGGACAAAGGGGGCCTACAATGAGCAGTTCTTC; J gene: TRBJ2-1; V gene: TRBV29-1; D gene: NA
CDR3 protein: CATGPGNRFTGELFF; CDR3 DNA: TGTGCCACCGGACCTGGAAACCGCTTCACCGGGGAGCTGTTTTTT; J gene: TRBJ2-2; V gene: TRBV6-2/TRBV6-3; D gene: NA
CDR3 protein: CASSPPWNEQYF; CDR3 DNA: TGTGCCAGCAGCCCCCCGTGGAACGAGCAGTACTTC; J gene: TRBJ2-7; V gene: TRBV3-1; D gene: NA
CDR3 protein: CAISRTPPTGAPNTGELFF; CDR3 DNA: TGTGCCATCAGCCGAACCCCCCCGACAGGAGCCCCGAACACCGGGGAGCTGTTTTTT; J gene: TRBJ2-2; V gene: TRBV10-3; D gene: NA
CDR3 protein: CASSEYPGEKLFF; CDR3 DNA: TGTGCCAGCAGTGAATACCCGGGAGAAAAACTGTTTTTT; J gene: TRBJ1-4; V gene: TRBV2; D gene: NA